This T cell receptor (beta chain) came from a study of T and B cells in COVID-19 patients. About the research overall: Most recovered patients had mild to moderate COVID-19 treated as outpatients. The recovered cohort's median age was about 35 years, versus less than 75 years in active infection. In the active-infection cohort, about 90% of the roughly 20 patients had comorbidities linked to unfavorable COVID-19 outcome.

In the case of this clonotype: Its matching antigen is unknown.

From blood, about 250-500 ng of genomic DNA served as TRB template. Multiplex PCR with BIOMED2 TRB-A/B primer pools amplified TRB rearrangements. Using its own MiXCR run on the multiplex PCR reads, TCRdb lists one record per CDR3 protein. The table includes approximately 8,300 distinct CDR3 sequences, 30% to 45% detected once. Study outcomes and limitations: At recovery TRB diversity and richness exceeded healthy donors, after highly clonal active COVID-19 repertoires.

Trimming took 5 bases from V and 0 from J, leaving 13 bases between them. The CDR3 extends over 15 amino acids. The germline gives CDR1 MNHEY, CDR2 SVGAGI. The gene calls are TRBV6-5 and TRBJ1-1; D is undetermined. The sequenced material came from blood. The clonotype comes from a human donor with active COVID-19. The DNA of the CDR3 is TGTGCCAGCAGTCACGGGAACAGCTTGAACACTGAAGCTTTCTTT. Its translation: CASSHGNSLNTEAFF.